A selection of T cell receptor beta chains follows, all from one sample in a study of CXCR3-negative and CXCR3-positive naive CD8 T cells. From its re-call of the 5' RACE reads, TCRdb lists each CDR3 protein once, without DNA. The sample's table shows about 84,000 distinct CDR3 sequences. Sequencing was carried out using naive CXCR3+ CD8+ T cells from blood. The source is a human donor in good health. Some clones in this sample may be carry-over from other donors' samples. The CDR3 runs from the conserved cysteine through the conserved F or W. Each record gives: V gene, J gene, CDR3 protein.

>TRBV29-1|TRBJ2-1
CSVQVRGLKPEQFF
>TRBV4-3|TRBJ2-5
CASSHVYRGRQETQYF
>TRBV5-1|TRBJ1-1
CASSPVQLGGTEAFF
>TRBV29-1|TRBJ1-3
CSVVSLISGNTIYF
>TRBV29-1|TRBJ1-1
CGVRLMNTEAFF
>TRBV7-9|TRBJ2-1
CASSPYWVRRGGRIDNEQFF
>TRBV2|TRBJ1-5
CASTFASNQPQHF
>TRBV9|TRBJ2-7
CASSVRGLAGYEQYF
>TRBV7-2|TRBJ2-7
CASSLRASGINYEQYF
>TRBV30|TRBJ1-1
CAWSREGMNTEAFF
>TRBV20-1|TRBJ2-1
CSERPPRMTDEQFF
>TRBV4-2|TRBJ2-3
CASSQVWPSGGLFTDTQYF
>TRBV2|TRBJ2-1
CADPRGTGEQFF
>TRBV30|TRBJ1-1
CAWNKIGLNTEAFF
>TRBV6-5|TRBJ1-3
CASRKGPVSGNTIYF
>TRBV20-1|TRBJ1-5
CSARTGLSNQPQHF
>TRBV29-1|TRBJ2-2
CSVDFAGELFF
>TRBV12-3/TRBV12-4|TRBJ2-5
CASSLSAGGPLETQYF
>TRBV2|TRBJ2-7
CASSGSIYEQYF
>TRBV5-6|TRBJ2-2
CASSLSPRELPGELFF
>TRBV10-1|TRBJ2-7
CASSGRERQVWVYYEQYF
>TRBV7-6|TRBJ2-5
CASSLALQGETQYF
>TRBV7-2|TRBJ2-7
CASSLPSSYEQYF
>TRBV27|TRBJ2-7
CASSFSAAYEQYF
>TRBV4-1|TRBJ2-1
CASSQPGPGGIYNEQFF
>TRBV29-1|TRBJ2-1
CSVETVYNEQFF
>TRBV28|TRBJ2-1
CASRSGAEPYNEQFF
>TRBV7-6|TRBJ2-7
CASSLAEKSEQYF
>TRBV11-2|TRBJ2-7
CASRDRGLSYEQYF
>TRBV25-1|TRBJ1-1
CASSLRENTEAFF
>TRBV9|TRBJ2-7
CASSARDRGDEQYF
>TRBV18|TRBJ2-5
CASSPYFAEETQYF
>TRBV28|TRBJ1-1
CASILAAPGTEAFF
>TRBV12-3/TRBV12-4|TRBJ2-7
CASSGGIYEQYF
>TRBV3-1|TRBJ2-3
CASSQDPGLFTDTQYF
>TRBV7-2|TRBJ2-3
CANAGIGGGAGVADTQYF